A selection of T cell receptor beta chains follows, all from one sample in a study of regulatory T cells in long-lasting Graves disease. In TCRdb, the multiplex PCR reads were re-called with MiXCR into one record per CDR3 protein. This table has about 620,000 distinct CDR3 sequences, roughly 15% appearing once. The data also belong to a second study, concerning T cells in Graves' hyperthyroidism and ophthalmopathy.

Sequencing was performed on peripheral blood mononuclear cells (PBMCs), taken at new diagnosis, from a patient treated with antithyroid drugs. These receptors all come from a young woman with Graves disease. Each CDR3 is given with its conserved first and last residue.

v_call: TRBV10-3; cdr3_length: 15; cdr3_aa: CAISEGGYELNGYTF
v_call: TRBV28; cdr3_length: 15; cdr3_aa: CASSLTQATKNIQYF
v_call: TRBV28; cdr3_length: 15; cdr3_aa: CASSPAGTGGHTQYF
v_call: TRBV5-8; cdr3_length: 15; cdr3_aa: CASSLRTFSYNEQFF
v_call: TRBV18; cdr3_length: 15; cdr3_aa: CASSPEVSSGNTIYF
v_call: TRBV27; cdr3_length: 14; cdr3_aa: CASSFLSREDTQYF
v_call: TRBV28; cdr3_length: 13; cdr3_aa: CASSTPGPDTQYF
v_call: TRBV28; cdr3_length: 11; cdr3_aa: CASRERAGKFF
v_call: TRBV5-1; cdr3_length: 17; cdr3_aa: CASSPAPTSGSTDTQYF
v_call: TRBV5-1; cdr3_length: 13; cdr3_aa: CASSWETGPEQYF
v_call: TRBV7-2; cdr3_length: 16; cdr3_aa: CASSHILGTGDYEQYF
v_call: TRBV5-1; cdr3_length: 13; cdr3_aa: CASSLGPGGIQYF
v_call: TRBV28; cdr3_length: 13; cdr3_aa: CASRETTNEKLFF
v_call: TRBV30; cdr3_length: 14; cdr3_aa: CAWSVTILADEQFF
v_call: TRBV28; cdr3_length: 15; cdr3_aa: CASLGSGSSYYEQYF
v_call: TRBV12-3/TRBV12-4; cdr3_length: 20; cdr3_aa: CASSTRFRAGGSSENNEQFF
v_call: TRBV20-1; cdr3_length: 16; cdr3_aa: CSARHSKGTGFIEQFF
v_call: TRBV12-3/TRBV12-4; cdr3_length: 14; cdr3_aa: CASRPGQGSQPQHF
v_call: TRBV24-1; cdr3_length: 19; cdr3_aa: CATSPLQGFYRPLPGSAFF
v_call: TRBV12-3/TRBV12-4; cdr3_length: 17; cdr3_aa: CASSSPTGQGAMQTQYF
v_call: TRBV7-3; cdr3_length: 15; cdr3_aa: CASNLLRTANTEAFF
v_call: TRBV3-1; cdr3_length: 12; cdr3_aa: CASSRGGTEAFF
v_call: TRBV28; cdr3_length: 13; cdr3_aa: CASTRGLYSEAFF
v_call: TRBV7-9; cdr3_length: 17; cdr3_aa: CASSSPGVDSSGNTIYF
v_call: TRBV28; cdr3_length: 16; cdr3_aa: CASSLYSAGRTDTQYF
v_call: TRBV28; cdr3_length: 13; cdr3_aa: CASRTGESYEQYF
v_call: TRBV19; cdr3_length: 14; cdr3_aa: CASSMGYAAYGYTF
v_call: TRBV30; cdr3_length: 15; cdr3_aa: CALYTGLPRNYGYTF
v_call: TRBV30; cdr3_length: 13; cdr3_aa: CAWSGRAGEKLFF
v_call: TRBV28; cdr3_length: 15; cdr3_aa: CASSLPEGPFEKLFF
v_call: TRBV12-3/TRBV12-4; cdr3_length: 11; cdr3_aa: CARQGEETQYF
v_call: TRBV7-2; cdr3_length: 14; cdr3_aa: CASSPMGSPSQQYF
v_call: TRBV6-2/TRBV6-3; cdr3_length: 14; cdr3_aa: CASTHPGSPYEQYF
v_call: TRBV4-1; cdr3_length: 11; cdr3_aa: CASSQDAEAFF
v_call: TRBV30; cdr3_length: 11; cdr3_aa: CAWSVGVGYTF
v_call: TRBV7-3; cdr3_length: 16; cdr3_aa: CASSLSGGRVTGELFF
v_call: TRBV10-2; cdr3_length: 14; cdr3_aa: CASSESWGRDEQYF